A single sample gave rise to the 10 T cell receptor beta chains below, sequenced in a study of cytomegalovirus exposure and HLA in healthy donors. Both 60 Vbeta primers and 13 Jbeta primers went into the PCR. Some clones are missing from TCRdb's copy, which holds only in-frame ones; the method was immunoSEQ multiplex PCR. The sample records some 110,000 clones, about 70% being singletons. The sequenced sample was PBMCs. The source is a man between 25 and 39 years old in good health and CMV-seropositive.

The chain carries TRBV11-2 and TRBJ2-1, with D possibly being TRBD2 (5 bases). The CDR3 covers 16 residues. Trimming took 5 bases from V and 2 from J, leaving 16 bases between them. Germline-derived CDR1 and CDR2 are SGHAT and FQNNGV. The CDR3 DNA reads TGTGCCAGCAGCCAATCAAGAGGGTCAGCCTACAATGAGCAGTTCTTC. The encoded protein is CASSQSRGSAYNEQFF.

The chain carries TRBV28 and TRBJ1-2; D gene uncertain. The length of the CDR3 is 15 residues. Germline V gives CDR1 MDHEN, CDR2 SYDVKM. Between the trimmed V and J ends, which lost 4 bases and 4 bases, there was a span of 16 bases. The CDR3 nucleotides are TGTGCCAGCAGTTCGTTAAGAGGCGGCGGCTATGGCTACACCTTC. The encoded protein is CASSSLRGGGYGYTF.

The CDR3 DNA sequence: TGTGCCAGTAGTACGACAGGGAACAATGAGCAGTTCTTC. Translation gives CASSTTGNNEQFF. This chain uses TRBV19 with TRBJ2-1; 7 nucleotides line up with TRBD1. V lost 4 bases, J lost 5 bases, and 2 bases stayed unmatched. The CDR3 extends over 13 amino acids. Germline V gene lookup returns CDR1 LNHDA and CDR2 SQIVND (reference sequence).

This clone appeared a few times. This chain connects TRBV11-2 to TRBJ1-1; 8 bases fit TRBD1. The germline V gene encodes CDR1 SGHAT and CDR2 FQNNGV. V lost 6 bases to trimming and J lost 0 bases; unmatched junction nucleotides: 12. The CDR3 has 17 amino acids. Here the CDR3 DNA reads TGTGCCAGCAGGCCAGACAGGGGTATTGTCCTGAACACTGAAGCTTTCTTT. Its translation is CASRPDRGIVLNTEAFF.

The chain has TRBV15 and TRBJ2-7; D perhaps matches TRBD1 (5 bases). This CDR3 is 12 amino acids long. Trimming pared 5 bases from V and 6 bases from J, leaving 11 bases between. The germline gives CDR1 LNHNV, CDR2 YYDKDF (reference sequence). CDR3 nucleotide sequence: TGTGCCACCAGCTACACAGGCGCCGAGCAGTACTTC. Translated, it gives CATSYTGAEQYF.

CDR3 amino acids: CASSLGPTVLLGTGELFF. CDR3 nucleotides: TGTGCCAGCAGCTTAGGACCGACAGTTCTTTTGGGCACCGGGGAGCTGTTTTTT. The chain has TRBV7-2 and TRBJ2-2; D might be TRBD1 (5 bases). This CDR3 region has 18 residues. Germline V gene data show CDR1 as SGHTA and CDR2 as FQGNSA. V dropped 1 base and J dropped 4 bases, with 19 bases sitting between them.

The DNA of the CDR3 is TGTGCCAGCAGCACGCCATGGGGACTCTCTGCTGGGAGGCAGTACTTC. This sequence encodes CASSTPWGLSAGRQYF. The chain employs TRBV7-2 and TRBJ2-7; weak D call: TRBD2 (6 bases). This CDR3 has 16 amino acids. CDR1 and CDR2 (germline): SGHTA, FQGNSA. V lost 5 bases and J 9 bases, leaving 26 bases between the germline ends.

As DNA, the CDR3 is TGTGCTAGTGGCTTTAGCGGGGGGGCTAGCTACAATGAGCAGTTCTTC. Its translation is CASGFSGGASYNEQFF. J is TRBJ2-1 and V is TRBV12-5, with TRBD2 matching over 11 bases. The V segment lost 6 bases and the J segment 3 bases; nucleotides outside the gene matches: 7. This CDR3 contains 16 residues. Per the germline V gene, CDR1 is LGHNT and CDR2 is FRNRAP.

The chain employs TRBV7-2 and TRBJ2-5, with 9 nucleotides matching TRBD2. The CDR3 is made up of 14 amino acids. The V gene end was trimmed by 3 bases and the J gene end by 9 bases; junction bases not matched to a gene: 8. Germline-derived CDR1 and CDR2 are SGHTA and FQGNSA. The CDR3 is CASSLRGGDRAQYF. The CDR3 coding sequence is TGTGCCAGCAGCTTGCGGGGGGGCGATAGGGCCCAGTACTTC.

The gene calls are TRBV27 and TRBJ1-2; 7 bases agree with TRBD1. CDR1 MNHEY and CDR2 SMNVEV come from the germline V gene (reference sequence). The CDR3 loop spans 15 amino acids. Trimming removed 4 bases from V and 1 base from J; junction bases left unmatched: 6. CDR3 sequence: CASSSRQGSNYGYTF. CDR3 bases: TGTGCCAGCAGTTCCAGACAGGGTAGTAACTATGGCTACACCTTC.